This TCR beta chain appears in the sequencing data of a study of cytomegalovirus exposure and HLA in healthy donors. Study context: From donors who were HLA-typed, an early data release held 70 million to 90 million unique TCRs. Findings and caveats of the study: Later on, an analysis found that several of the most significant clusters appeared to be linked to common viral pathogens, which included parvovirus B19. V segments that were indistinguishable, TRBV6-2 and TRBV6-3 among them, were omitted from analysis.

Worth noting for this clone: The antigen is undetermined. A read error may account for a junction end that differs from germline.

The PCR used 60 Vbeta and 13 Jbeta primers. The method was immunoSEQ multiplex PCR; TCRdb's version includes in-frame clones alone and lacks a portion of them. The table includes some 120,000 clones, around three quarters detected once. This CDR3 is built from 17 residues. Germline CDR1 SEHNR, CDR2 FQNEAQ (reference sequence). This TCR was sampled from a human donor in good health. This chain uses TRBV7-9 with TRBJ2-3; TRBD2 aligns across 7 bases. The sample taken for sequencing was PBMCs. The CDR3 region has the DNA TGTTCCAGCAGCCGGGATTTAGCGGGCCGCAGCACAGATACGCAGTATTTT. Protein product: CSSSRDLAGRSTDTQYF.